The clone carrying this T cell receptor (beta chain) was detected ten times or more. Its antigen is as yet unknown. These data are taken from a study of response to subunit inactivated influenza vaccine. Findings and caveats of the study: Few additional T cells are recruited per seasonal influenza vaccination, authors suggested.

MiXCR, run by TCRdb on the RT-PCR reads, gives a single entry per CDR3 protein. The sample records hundreds of thousands of distinct CDR3 sequences, 10% to 15% being singletons. Looked up from germline, CDR1 is SGHRS and CDR2 is YFSETQ. Deletions cut 1 base from V and 0 bases from J, with 10 bases between. This CDR3 has 16 residues. The V and J genes are TRBV5-1 and TRBJ2-2, with D hard to call. Sequenced material: non-naive T cells sorted from PBMCs, taken less than 15 days before vaccination. The receptor's source is a man aged 50-60 years who received an inactivated influenza vaccine. The CDR3 DNA is TGCGCCAGCAGCTTGAGGGCCGACGCGAACACCGGGGAGCTGTTTTTT. This sequence encodes CASSLRADANTGELFF.